This T cell receptor beta chain is from a study of neoadjuvant nivolumab and ipilimumab in lung cancer. V lost 3 bases and J 0 bases, leaving 6 bases between the germline ends. There are 15 residues in the CDR3. Germline CDR1 MNHEY, CDR2 SMNVEV (reference sequence). Sequencing used immunoSEQ multiplex PCR; TCRdb keeps in-frame clones, though not all of them. The sample yields roughly 20,000 clones, 65% to 85% seen once. Concerning this clone itself: The antigen is unknown.

Whole-study findings and limits: TCR richness and clonality were higher in tumors than adjacent uninvolved lung.

This specimen consisted of tumor tissue, obtained after neoadjuvant nivolumab, alone or with ipilimumab, at or shortly before surgery. The clonotype comes from an adult with non-small cell lung cancer. This sequence joins TRBV27 and TRBJ2-6, with unresolved D. This chain's CDR3 is CASSFRLSGANVLTF. CDR3 DNA sequence: TGTGCCAGCAGTTTCCGGCTCTCTGGGGCCAACGTCCTGACTTTC. The whole variable domain, remainder taken from reference TRBV27 and TRBJ2-6, is EAQVTQNPRYLITVTGKKLTVTCSQNMNHEYMSWYRQDPGLGLRQIYYSMNVEVTDKGDVPEGYKVSRKEKRNFPLILESPSPNQTSLYFCASSFRLSGANVLTFGAGSRLTVL.